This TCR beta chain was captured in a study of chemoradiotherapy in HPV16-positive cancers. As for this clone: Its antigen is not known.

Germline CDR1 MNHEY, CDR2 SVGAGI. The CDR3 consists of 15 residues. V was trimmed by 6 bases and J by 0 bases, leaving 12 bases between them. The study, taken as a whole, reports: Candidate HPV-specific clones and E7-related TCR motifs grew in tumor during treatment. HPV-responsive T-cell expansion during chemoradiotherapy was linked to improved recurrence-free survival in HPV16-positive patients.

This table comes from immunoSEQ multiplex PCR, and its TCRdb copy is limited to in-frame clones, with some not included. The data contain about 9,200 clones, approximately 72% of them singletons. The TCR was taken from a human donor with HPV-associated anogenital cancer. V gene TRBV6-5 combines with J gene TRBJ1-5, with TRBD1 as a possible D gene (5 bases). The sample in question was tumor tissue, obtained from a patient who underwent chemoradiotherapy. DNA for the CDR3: TGTGCCAGCAGATCCCAGGGCTATAGCAATCAGCCCCAGCATTTT. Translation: CASRSQGYSNQPQHF.